These 17 T cell receptor beta chains originate from one sample sequenced in a study of metastatic and nonmetastatic thyroid tumors. Via MiXCR, TCRdb re-called the PCR reads. Of about 16,000 clones in the sample, about 29% were seen once. Ahead of thyroid surgery, no patient had received treatment of any kind. The specimen was tumor tissue. Receptors were obtained from a male donor with papillary thyroid cancer or a benign thyroid nodule (not recorded which). Some clones in this sample may be carry-over from other donors' samples.

This clone has at least ten counts. The rearrangement joins TRBV16 to TRBJ1-3; no definite D call. CDR3 length equals 14 residues. Trimming shortened V by 0 bases and J by 3 bases, and 6 bases separated the two germline ends. Germline CDR1 KGHSY, CDR2 FQNENV. CDR3 region: CASSQSRVGNTIYF. The CDR3 DNA reads as TGTGCCAGCAGCCAATCCCGGGTTGGAAACACCATATATTTT.

This sequence joins TRBV20-1 and TRBJ1-2; 7 bases align to TRBD1. V shed 5 bases and J 1 base; nucleotides not matched to a gene: 10. The CDR3 loop spans 15 amino acids. In germline, CDR1 is DFQATT, CDR2 SNEGSKA (reference sequence). In DNA, the CDR3 is TGCAGTGCTCCAGACAGGGCAAGAGATAACTATGGCTACACCTTC. Its translation: CSAPDRARDNYGYTF.

The table lists this clone with many counts. The chain uses TRBV2 and TRBJ1-5; 10 positions agree with TRBD1. V gave up 6 bases and J gave up 4 bases; unmatched junction bases: 6. CDR1 and CDR2 from the germline V gene are SNHLY and FYNNEI. There are 15 residues in the CDR3. CDR3 bases: TGTGCCAGCAGCCCTCCGGGACAGGGGAATCAGCCCCAGCATTTT. Protein: CASSPPGQGNQPQHF.

The V call is TRBV5-5, the J call TRBJ2-1; TRBD1 matches 9 bases. Germline V gives CDR1 SGHKS, CDR2 YYEKEE (reference sequence). This CDR3 has 15 residues. The junction had 8 bases not matched to a gene; V was cut back by 5 bases and J by 5 bases. CDR3 in amino acids: CASSHRDRENNEQFF. CDR3 sequence (DNA): TGTGCCAGCAGTCACCGGGACAGGGAAAACAATGAGCAGTTCTTC.

For the CDR3, the DNA is TGTGCCACCAGTGATTTTAGCAGCGGGAGGACAGATACGCAGTATTTT. This codes for CATSDFSSGRTDTQYF. The genes are TRBV24-1 and TRBJ2-3, with 9 positions matching TRBD2. This CDR3 contains 16 residues. Per the germline V gene, CDR1 is KGHDR and CDR2 is SFDVKD. The trim removed 1 base at V and 3 bases at J, leaving 4 bases unmatched.

This clone was seen once. This chain joins TRBV11-2 and TRBJ1-4; D is possibly TRBD1 (6 bases). Per the germline V gene, CDR1 is SGHAT and CDR2 is FQNNGV. CDR3 length: 15 amino acids. V gave up 5 bases and J gave up 3 bases, with 13 bases separating them. The CDR3 DNA sequence: TGTGCCAGCAGCACCCGACAGGCCGCTAATGAAAAACTGTTTTTT. It is translated as CASSTRQAANEKLFF.

This sequence joins TRBV20-1 and TRBJ1-4; D not certain. The length of the CDR3 is 14 residues. Germline V CDR1 and CDR2: DFQATT, SNEGSKA (reference sequence). Trimming pared 5 bases from V and 0 bases from J, leaving 10 bases between. CDR3 coding DNA: TGCAGTGCTGCGACCCCCGCAACTAATGAAAAACTGTTTTTT. Translation gives CSAATPATNEKLFF.

The V gene is TRBV6-4, the J gene TRBJ2-2; tentatively, D is TRBD2 (5 bases). V lost 4 bases, J lost 4 bases, and 16 bases lay in between. This CDR3 comprises 16 residues. Germline V lookup: CDR1 MRHNA, CDR2 SNTAGT. The CDR3 nucleotides read TGTGCCAGCAGTGGTTTGGACGGAGGAGTCACCGGGGAGCTGTTTTTT. As protein: CASSGLDGGVTGELFF.

In the case of this clone: This sequence may be a read error, since a much larger clone differs from it by one base. V usage is TRBV6-1 and J usage is TRBJ2-7, with 7 positions matching TRBD2. The V gene's germline CDR1 is MNHNS and CDR2 SASEGT. The CDR3 contains 15 residues. V gave up 10 bases and J gave up 1 base; unmatched junction bases: 13. CDR3 amino acids: CAIRLRGKTSYEQYF. CDR3 nucleotides: TGTGCCATCAGATTGCGGGGGAAAACTTCCTACGAGCAGTACTTC.

The chain has TRBV7-8 and TRBJ2-3; D remains ambiguous. Trimming shortened V by 5 bases and J by 6 bases, and 6 bases separated the two germline ends. Germline V lookup: CDR1 SGHVS, CDR2 FQNEAQ. This CDR3 has 11 residues. CDR3 nucleotide sequence: TGTGCCAGCAGCCAAAGGGATACGCAGTATTTT. Translation: CASSQRDTQYF.

This chain joins TRBV5-4 and TRBJ1-2, with 8 bases fitting TRBD1. V lost 0 bases, J lost 7 bases, and 8 bases stayed unmatched. The CDR3 loop spans 15 amino acids. Looked up from germline, CDR1 is SGHNT and CDR2 is YYREEE (reference sequence). In DNA, the CDR3 is TGTGCCAGCAGCTTGGTAGGGGAGGGGACAGGTGGCTACACCTTC. This sequence encodes CASSLVGEGTGGYTF.

This clone was observed a few times. V and J are TRBV7-2 and TRBJ1-4; 7 positions agree with TRBD1. The V and J ends lost 1 base and 8 bases, in that order; junction bases with no gene match: 4. CDR3 length equals 14 residues. The germline V gene encodes CDR1 SGHTA and CDR2 FQGNSA. The CDR3 DNA reads as TGTGCCAGCAGCTTAGGGCCGGGACAGGAAAAACTGTTTTTT. Amino acid sequence: CASSLGPGQEKLFF.

V gene TRBV13 combines with J gene TRBJ2-5, with a possible D match to TRBD1 (6 bases). V was clipped by 5 bases and J by 4 bases, with 20 bases between them. Germline V CDR1 and CDR2: PRHDT, FYEKMQ (reference sequence). CDR3 length: 16 amino acids. The CDR3 protein is CASSPSTRGSGETQYF. For the CDR3, the DNA is TGTGCCAGCAGCCCTTCAACCAGGGGATCAGGAGAGACCCAGTACTTC. Full variable domain (rest looked up from reference TRBV13 and TRBJ2-5): AAGVIQSPRHLIKEKRETATLKCYPIPRHDTVYWYQQGPGQDPQFLISFYEKMQSDKGSIPDRFSAQQFSDYHSELNMSSLELGDSALYFCASSPSTRGSGETQYFGPGTRLLVL.

This sequence joins TRBV7-2 and TRBJ2-2; D is unclear. V lost 5 bases, J lost 6 bases, and 13 bases lay in between. The CDR3 totals 14 residues. Germline assignment: CDR1 SGHTA and CDR2 FQGNSA. This CDR3 is CASSRKPSPGELFF. The CDR3 coding sequence is TGTGCCAGCAGCCGCAAACCTTCACCCGGGGAGCTGTTTTTT.

By sample share, this clone is medium-sized. The rearrangement links TRBV24-1 to TRBJ2-5; D perhaps matches TRBD1 (6 bases). Germline V CDR1 and CDR2: KGHDR, SFDVKD. The CDR3 extends over 16 amino acids. The germline V and J ends were trimmed by 5 bases and 0 bases, with 15 bases remaining between them. The CDR3 is CATSVGSQGYQETQYF. The CDR3 region has the DNA TGTGCCACCAGTGTCGGTTCTCAGGGGTACCAAGAGACCCAGTACTTC.

This chain connects TRBV5-5 to TRBJ2-7, with D perhaps being TRBD1 or TRBD2 (5 bases each). The germline CDR1 and CDR2 sequences are SGHKS and YYEKEE (reference sequence). This CDR3 has 12 amino acids. Trimming shortened V by 2 bases and J by 5 bases, and 8 bases separated the two germline ends. The CDR3 sequence is CASSFWGHEQYF. CDR3 sequence (DNA): TGTGCCAGCAGCTTCTGGGGACACGAGCAGTACTTC.

This clone showed up many times. The V call is TRBV15, the J call TRBJ1-6; maybe TRBD1 (5 bases). The germline V gene encodes CDR1 LNHNV and CDR2 YYDKDF (reference sequence). The CDR3 is 14 residues long. With 0 bases removed from V and 12 bases from J, the gap between germline ends came to 12 bases. In DNA form, the CDR3 reads TGTGCCACCAGCAGAGATTGGGGCGTTGTACCCCTCCACTTT. As protein: CATSRDWGVVPLHF.